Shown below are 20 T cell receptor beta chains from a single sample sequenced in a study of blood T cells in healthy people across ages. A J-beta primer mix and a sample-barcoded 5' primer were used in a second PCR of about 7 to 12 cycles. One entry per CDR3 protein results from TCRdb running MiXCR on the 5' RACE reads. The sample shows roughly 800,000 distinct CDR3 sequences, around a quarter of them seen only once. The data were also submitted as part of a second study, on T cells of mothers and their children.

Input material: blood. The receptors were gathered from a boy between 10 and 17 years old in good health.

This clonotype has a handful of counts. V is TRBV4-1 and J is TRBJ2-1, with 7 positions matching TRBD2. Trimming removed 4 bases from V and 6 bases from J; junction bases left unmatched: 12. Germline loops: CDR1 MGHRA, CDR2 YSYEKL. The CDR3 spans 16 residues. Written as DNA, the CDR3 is TGCGCCAGCAGCCTGCTTCGACTAGCCCCGTCCAATGAGCAGTTCTTC. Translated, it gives CASSLLRLAPSNEQFF.

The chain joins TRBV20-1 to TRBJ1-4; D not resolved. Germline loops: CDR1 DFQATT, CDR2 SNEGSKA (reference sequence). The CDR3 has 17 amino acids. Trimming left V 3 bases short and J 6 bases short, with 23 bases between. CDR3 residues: CSARPEPYSEIDEKLFF. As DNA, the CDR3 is TGCAGTGCTAGGCCGGAACCTTATTCGGAAATAGATGAAAAACTGTTTTTT.

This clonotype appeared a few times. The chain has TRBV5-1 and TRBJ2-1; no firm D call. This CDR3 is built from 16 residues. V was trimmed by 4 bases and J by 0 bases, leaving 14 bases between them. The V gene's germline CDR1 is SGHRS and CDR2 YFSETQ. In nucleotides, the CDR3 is TGCGCCAGCAGCCAACCGGCGGCCAGCTCCTACAATGAGCAGTTCTTC. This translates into CASSQPAASSYNEQFF.

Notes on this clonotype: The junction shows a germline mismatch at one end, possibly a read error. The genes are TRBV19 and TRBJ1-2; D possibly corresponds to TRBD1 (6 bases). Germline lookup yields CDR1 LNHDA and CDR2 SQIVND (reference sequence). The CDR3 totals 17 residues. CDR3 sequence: CASSIESTQGKTYGCTF. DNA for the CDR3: TGTGCCAGTAGTATAGAATCCACGCAGGGGAAGACCTATGGCTGCACCTTC.

CDR3 sequence (DNA): TGTGCCAGCAGCTTAGCGGGGGGGCTAACCGGGGAGCTGTTTTTT. It specifies CASSLAGGLTGELFF. This sequence joins TRBV7-3 and TRBJ2-2; the match to TRBD2 covers 9 bases. The ends lost 2 bases at V and 5 bases at J; junction bases unmatched: 3. This CDR3 is 15 amino acids long. Looked up from germline, CDR1 is SGHTA and CDR2 is FQGTGA.

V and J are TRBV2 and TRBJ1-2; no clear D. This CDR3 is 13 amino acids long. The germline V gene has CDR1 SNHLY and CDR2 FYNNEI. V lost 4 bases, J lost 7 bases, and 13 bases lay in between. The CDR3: CASSVTPTSGYTF. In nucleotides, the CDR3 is TGTGCCAGCAGTGTAACCCCCACAAGTGGCTACACCTTC.

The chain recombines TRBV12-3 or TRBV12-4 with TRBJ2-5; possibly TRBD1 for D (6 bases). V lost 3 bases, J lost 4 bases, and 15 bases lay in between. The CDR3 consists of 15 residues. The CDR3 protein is CASSLGAVAAETQYF. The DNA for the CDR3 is TGTGCCAGCAGTTTGGGGGCTGTTGCGGCAGAGACCCAGTACTTC.

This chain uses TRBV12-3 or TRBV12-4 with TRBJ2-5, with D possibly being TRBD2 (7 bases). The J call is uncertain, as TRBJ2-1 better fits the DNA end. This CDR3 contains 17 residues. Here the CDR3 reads CASSLGSGRGLQETQFF. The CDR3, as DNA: TGTGCCAGCAGTTTAGGGTCGGGGCGGGGGCTCCAAGAGACCCAGTTCTTC.

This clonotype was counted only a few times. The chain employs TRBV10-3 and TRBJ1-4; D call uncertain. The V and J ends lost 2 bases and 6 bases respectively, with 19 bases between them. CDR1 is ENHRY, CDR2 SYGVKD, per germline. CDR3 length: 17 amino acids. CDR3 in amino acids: CAISEGFEDGDYEKLFF. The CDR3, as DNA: TGTGCCATCAGTGAGGGCTTTGAGGACGGTGATTATGAAAAACTGTTTTTT.

The DNA of the CDR3 is TGCAGTGCTAGAGAAGGGGACGGGGACTCCTACGAGCAGTACTTC. It translates to CSAREGDGDSYEQYF. The V and J genes are TRBV20-1 and TRBJ2-7; D tentatively fits TRBD1 or TRBD2 (5 bases each). Germline CDR1 reads DFQATT; CDR2 reads SNEGSKA (reference sequence). The length of the CDR3 is 15 residues. V shed 0 bases and J shed 0 bases, with 12 bases lying between them.

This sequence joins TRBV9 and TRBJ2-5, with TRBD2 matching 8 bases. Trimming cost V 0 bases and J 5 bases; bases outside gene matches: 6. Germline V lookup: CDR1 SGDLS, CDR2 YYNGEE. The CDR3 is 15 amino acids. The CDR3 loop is CASSVETSAFETQYF. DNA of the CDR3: TGTGCCAGCAGCGTAGAGACTAGCGCATTCGAGACCCAGTACTTC.

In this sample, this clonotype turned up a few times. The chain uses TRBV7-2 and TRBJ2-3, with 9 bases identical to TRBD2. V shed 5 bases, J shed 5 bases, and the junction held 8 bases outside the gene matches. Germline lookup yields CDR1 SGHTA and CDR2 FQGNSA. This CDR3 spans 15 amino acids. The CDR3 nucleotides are TGTGCCAGCAGCCCCCGGGCTAGCGGGGTAGATACGCAGTATTTT. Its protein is CASSPRASGVDTQYF.

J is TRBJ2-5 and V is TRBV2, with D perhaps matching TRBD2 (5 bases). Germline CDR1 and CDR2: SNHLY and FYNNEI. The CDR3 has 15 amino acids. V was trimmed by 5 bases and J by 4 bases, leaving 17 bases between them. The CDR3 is CASSTWLVGGETQYF. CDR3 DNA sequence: TGTGCCAGCAGTACTTGGCTGGTCGGAGGAGAGACCCAGTACTTC.

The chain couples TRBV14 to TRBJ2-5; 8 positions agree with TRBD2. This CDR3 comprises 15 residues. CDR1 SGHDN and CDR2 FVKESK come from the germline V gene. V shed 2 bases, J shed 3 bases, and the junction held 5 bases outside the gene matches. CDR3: CASSQLSGGKETQYF. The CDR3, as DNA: TGTGCCAGCAGCCAACTGAGCGGGGGAAAAGAGACCCAGTACTTC.

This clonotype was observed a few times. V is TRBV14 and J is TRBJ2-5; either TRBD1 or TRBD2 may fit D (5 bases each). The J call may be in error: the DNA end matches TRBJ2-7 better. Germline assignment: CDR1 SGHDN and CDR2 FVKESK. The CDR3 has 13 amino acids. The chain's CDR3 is CASSQDMRGEQYF. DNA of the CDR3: TGTGCCAGCAGCCAAGATATGAGGGGCGAGCAGTACTTC.

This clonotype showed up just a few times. CDR3 amino acids: CATSDSQGASYNEQFF. The CDR3 region has the DNA TGTGCCACCAGTGATTCCCAGGGGGCGTCCTACAATGAGCAGTTCTTC. The chain carries TRBV24-1 and TRBJ2-1; TRBD1 agrees at 8 bases. In germline, CDR1 is KGHDR, CDR2 SFDVKD. V shed 2 bases and J 1 base; nucleotides not matched to a gene: 3. The length of the CDR3 is 16 residues.

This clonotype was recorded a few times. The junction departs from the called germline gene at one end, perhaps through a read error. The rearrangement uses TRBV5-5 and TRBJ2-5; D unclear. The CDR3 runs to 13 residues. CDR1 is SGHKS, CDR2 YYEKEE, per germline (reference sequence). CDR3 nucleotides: TGTGCCAGCAGCTTTAAGGACGGCCGTTGGAAGTTCTTC. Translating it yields CASSFKDGRWKFF.

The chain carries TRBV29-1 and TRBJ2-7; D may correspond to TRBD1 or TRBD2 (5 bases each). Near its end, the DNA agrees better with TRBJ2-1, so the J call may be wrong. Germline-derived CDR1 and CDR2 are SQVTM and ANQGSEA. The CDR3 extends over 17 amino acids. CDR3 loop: CSVEPAPGPGRYNEQFF. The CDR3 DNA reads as TGCAGCGTTGAACCTGCCCCGGGACCGGGTCGATACAATGAGCAGTTCTTC.

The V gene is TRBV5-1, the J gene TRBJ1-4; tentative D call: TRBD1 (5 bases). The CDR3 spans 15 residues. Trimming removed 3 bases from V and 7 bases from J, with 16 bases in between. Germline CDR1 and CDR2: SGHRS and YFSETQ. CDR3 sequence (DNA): TGCGCCAGCAGCTCGGGGACCTCAATCGGTGAAAAACTGTTTTTT. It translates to CASSSGTSIGEKLFF.

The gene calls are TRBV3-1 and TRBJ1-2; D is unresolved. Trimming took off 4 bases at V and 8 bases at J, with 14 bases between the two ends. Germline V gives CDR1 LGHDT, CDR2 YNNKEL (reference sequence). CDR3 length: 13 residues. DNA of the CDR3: TGTGCCAGCAGCCTCGGATTCACTGGGGGCTACACCTTC. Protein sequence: CASSLGFTGGYTF. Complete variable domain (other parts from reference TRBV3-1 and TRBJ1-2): DTAVSQTPKYLVTQMGNDKSIKCEQNLGHDTMYWYKQDSKKFLKIMFSYNNKELIINETVPNRFSPKSPDKAHLNLHINSLELGDSAVYFCASSLGFTGGYTFGSGTRLTVV.